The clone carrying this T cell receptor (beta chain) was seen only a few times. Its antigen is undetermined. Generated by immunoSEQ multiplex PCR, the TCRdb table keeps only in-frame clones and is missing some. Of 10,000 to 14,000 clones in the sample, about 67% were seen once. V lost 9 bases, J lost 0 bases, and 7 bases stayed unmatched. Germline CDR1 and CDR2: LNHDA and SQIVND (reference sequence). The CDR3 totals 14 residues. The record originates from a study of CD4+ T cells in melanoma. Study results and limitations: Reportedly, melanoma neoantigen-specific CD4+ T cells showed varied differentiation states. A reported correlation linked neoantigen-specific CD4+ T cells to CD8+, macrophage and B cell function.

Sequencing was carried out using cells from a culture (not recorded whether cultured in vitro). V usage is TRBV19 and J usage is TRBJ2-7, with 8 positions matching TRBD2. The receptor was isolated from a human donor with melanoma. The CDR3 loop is CASARGADSYEQYF. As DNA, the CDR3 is TGTGCCAGCGCGCGGGGGGCCGACTCCTACGAGCAGTACTTC.